Sequencing of this T cell receptor beta chain was carried out in a study of sequential checkpoint blockade in melanoma. Method: immunoSEQ multiplex PCR; TCRdb's copy keeps in-frame clones and lacks some. The sample holds around 18,000 clones, under 75% seen once. This clone came up a few times. The CDR3 contains 12 residues. Germline V gene sequence: CDR1 MNHEY, CDR2 SVGAGI. V was shortened by 2 bases and J by 5 bases, with 7 bases between the two germline ends. Sample treatment: randomized to nivolumab then ipilimumab (arm A) or the reverse (arm B). No patient had prior DNA-damaging chemotherapy. Live CD3+CD8+ CD19− CD56− cells were sorted from PBMCs.

The receptor was isolated from a human donor with melanoma. Sequenced here: CD8+ T cells sorted from blood (inferred from file names), sampled from a patient given nivolumab and ipilimumab in sequence. The J gene is TRBJ2-7, the V gene TRBV6-5, with TRBD2 as a possible D gene (6 bases). DNA of the CDR3: TGTGCCAGCAGTTACGGGGGGAACGAGCAGTACTTC. This sequence encodes CASSYGGNEQYF.